This paragraph covers one T cell receptor beta chain sequence. The antigen is undetermined. The data stem from a study of OX40 agonist ivuxolimab in advanced cancers. About the research overall: People who had prior anti-PD-1, anti-PD-L1 or anti-CTLA-4 therapy could take part, and 40% had some. Three individuals attained partial responses, comprising one hepatocellular carcinoma case and two cutaneous melanoma cases.

Clones were read by immunoSEQ multiplex PCR, and TCRdb kept only the in-frame ones, dropping some. The sample yields 50,000 to 65,000 clones, roughly 80% seen once. In germline, CDR1 is MNHNS, CDR2 SASEGT. The CDR3 is 13 residues long. V dropped 2 bases and J dropped 0 bases, with 4 bases sitting between them. The study's findings and limits: Patients with a partial response at 0.1-3.0 mg/kg had among the lowest clonal expansion. Among some nonresponders, normalized T-cell clonal expansion was also low.

The sample was CD4+ or CD8+ T cells sorted from blood, taken in a trial of the OX40 agonist ivuxolimab. This sequence was found in an adult with an advanced solid tumor such as melanoma, head and neck, liver or kidney cancer. This chain joins TRBV6-1 and TRBJ1-1, with no clear D. The CDR3 DNA follows: TGTGCCAGCAGTGAAAGATTGAACACTGAAGCTTTCTTT. Encoded protein: CASSERLNTEAFF.